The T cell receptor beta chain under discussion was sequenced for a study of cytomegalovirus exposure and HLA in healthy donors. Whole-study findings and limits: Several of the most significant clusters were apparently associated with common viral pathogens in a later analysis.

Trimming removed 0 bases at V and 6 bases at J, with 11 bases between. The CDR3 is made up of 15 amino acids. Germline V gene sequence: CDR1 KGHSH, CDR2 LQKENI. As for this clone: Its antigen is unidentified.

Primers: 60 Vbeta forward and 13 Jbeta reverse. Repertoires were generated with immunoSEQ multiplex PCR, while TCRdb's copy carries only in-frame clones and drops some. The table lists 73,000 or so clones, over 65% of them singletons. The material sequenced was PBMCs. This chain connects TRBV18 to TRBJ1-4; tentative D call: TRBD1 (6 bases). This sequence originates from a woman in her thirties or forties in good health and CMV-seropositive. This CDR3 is CASSPPRGRYEKLFF. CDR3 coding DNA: TGTGCCAGCTCACCACCCAGGGGTCGGTATGAAAAACTGTTTTTT.